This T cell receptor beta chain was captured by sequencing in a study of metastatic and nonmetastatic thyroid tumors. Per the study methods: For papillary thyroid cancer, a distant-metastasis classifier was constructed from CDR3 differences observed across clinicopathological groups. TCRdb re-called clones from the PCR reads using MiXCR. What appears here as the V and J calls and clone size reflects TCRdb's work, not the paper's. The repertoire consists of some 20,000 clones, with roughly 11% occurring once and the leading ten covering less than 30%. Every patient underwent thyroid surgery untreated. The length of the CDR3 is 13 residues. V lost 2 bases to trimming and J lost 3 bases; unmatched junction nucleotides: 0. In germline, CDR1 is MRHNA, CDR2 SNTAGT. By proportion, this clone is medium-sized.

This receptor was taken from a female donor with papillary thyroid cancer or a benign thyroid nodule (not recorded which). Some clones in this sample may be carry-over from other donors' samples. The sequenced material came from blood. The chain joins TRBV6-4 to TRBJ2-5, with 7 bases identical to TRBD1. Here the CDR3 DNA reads TGTGCCAGCAGTGACGACAGGGAAGAGACCCAGTACTTC. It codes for CASSDDREETQYF.